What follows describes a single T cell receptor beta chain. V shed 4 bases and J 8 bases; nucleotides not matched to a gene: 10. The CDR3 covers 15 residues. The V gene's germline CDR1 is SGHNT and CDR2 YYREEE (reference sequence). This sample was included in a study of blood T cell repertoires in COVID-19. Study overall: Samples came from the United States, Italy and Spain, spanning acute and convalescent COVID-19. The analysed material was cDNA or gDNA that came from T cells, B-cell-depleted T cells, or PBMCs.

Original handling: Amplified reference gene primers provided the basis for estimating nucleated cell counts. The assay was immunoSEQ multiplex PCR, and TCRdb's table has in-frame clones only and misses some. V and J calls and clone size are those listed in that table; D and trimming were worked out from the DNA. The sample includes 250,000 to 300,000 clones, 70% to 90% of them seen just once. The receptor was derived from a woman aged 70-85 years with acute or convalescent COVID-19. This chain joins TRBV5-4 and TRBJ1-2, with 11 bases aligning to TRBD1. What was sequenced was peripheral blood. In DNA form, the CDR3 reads TGTGCCAGCAGCCTACCGGGACAGGGGGTTGGAGGCTACACCTTC. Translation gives CASSLPGQGVGGYTF.